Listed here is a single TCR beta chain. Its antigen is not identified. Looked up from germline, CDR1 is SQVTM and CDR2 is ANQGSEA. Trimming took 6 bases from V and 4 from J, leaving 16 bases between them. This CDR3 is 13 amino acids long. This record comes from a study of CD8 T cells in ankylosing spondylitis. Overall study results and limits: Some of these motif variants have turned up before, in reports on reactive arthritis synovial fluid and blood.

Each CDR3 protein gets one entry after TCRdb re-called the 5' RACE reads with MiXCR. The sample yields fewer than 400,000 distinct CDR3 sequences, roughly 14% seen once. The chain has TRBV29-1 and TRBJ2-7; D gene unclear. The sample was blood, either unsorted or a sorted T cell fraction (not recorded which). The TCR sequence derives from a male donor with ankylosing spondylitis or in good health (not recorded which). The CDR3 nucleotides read TGCAGCGTCGTGCGGTCTGACCCATACGAGCAGTACTTC. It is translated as CSVVRSDPYEQYF.